Below are 22 T cell receptor beta chains sequenced from a single sample in a study of OX40 agonist ivuxolimab in advanced cancers. The repertoire was sequenced with immunoSEQ multiplex PCR; TCRdb's copy has only in-frame clones and lacks some. The sample records 20,000 to 30,000 clones, roughly 79% being singletons. The sample consisted of CD4+ or CD8+ T cells sorted from blood, taken in a trial of the OX40 agonist ivuxolimab. The receptors come from an adult with an advanced solid tumor such as melanoma, head and neck, liver or kidney cancer.

This clone appeared a single time. The J gene is TRBJ1-1, the V gene TRBV6-1; 7 bases are shared with TRBD1. The germline V gene has CDR1 MNHNS and CDR2 SASEGT. With V trimmed by 4 bases and J by 6 bases, 5 bases remained unmatched. This CDR3 region has 13 residues. CDR3 in amino acids: CASSVIQGPEAFF. The CDR3 DNA follows: TGTGCCAGCAGTGTGATACAGGGGCCTGAAGCTTTCTTT.

The V call is TRBV11-2, the J call TRBJ1-6; D gene uncertain. The germline V gene encodes CDR1 SGHAT and CDR2 FQNNGV. V was clipped by 1 base and J by 6 bases, with 10 bases between them. This CDR3 comprises 15 residues. The CDR3 DNA sequence: TGTGCCAGCAGCTTAGCGGCTCAGTCTAATTCACCCCTCCACTTT. This sequence encodes CASSLAAQSNSPLHF.

As regards this clone: Other DNA sequences in the same sample also yield this CDR3. The genes are TRBV19 and TRBJ1-4; D call uncertain. Germline V gene data show CDR1 as LNHDA and CDR2 as SQIVND (reference sequence). The V and J ends lost 5 bases and 4 bases respectively, with 17 bases between them. This CDR3 is built from 16 residues. CDR3 sequence reads: CASSPPGRRNNEKLFF. CDR3 sequence (DNA): TGTGCCAGTAGTCCCCCTGGACGGCGGAATAATGAAAAACTGTTTTTT. The full variable domain, completed using reference TRBV19 and TRBJ1-4, is DGGITQSPKYLFRKEGQNVTLSCEQNLNHDAMYWYRQDPGQGLRLIYYSQIVNDFQKGDIAEGYSVSREKKESFPLTVTSAQKNPTAFYLCASSPPGRRNNEKLFFGSGTQLSVL.

This clone was seen just once. The V gene is TRBV19, the J gene TRBJ1-2; the match to TRBD1 covers 7 bases. CDR3 length: 14 residues. Looked up from germline, CDR1 is LNHDA and CDR2 is SQIVND (reference sequence). J lost 4 bases, V lost 1 base, and 3 bases had no gene match. The CDR3, as DNA: TGTGCCAGTAGTATAGGAGCAGGGGGCTATGGCTACACCTTC. This translates into CASSIGAGGYGYTF.

This clone is labeled as medium-sized. The CDR3 DNA reads as TGTGCCAGCAGCCAAGATCATTCTAACTATGGCTACACCTTC. Protein product: CASSQDHSNYGYTF. V is TRBV14 and J is TRBJ1-2; the D is unclear. V was pared by 0 bases and J by 0 bases, with 5 bases between. CDR1 and CDR2 (germline): SGHDN, FVKESK. There are 14 residues in the CDR3.

The rearrangement uses TRBV6-5 and TRBJ1-4; 8 nucleotides match TRBD1. V lost 5 bases and J lost 8; bases outside the gene matches: 10. Germline loops: CDR1 MNHEY, CDR2 SVGAGI. The CDR3 contains 15 residues. As DNA, the CDR3 is TGTGCCAGCAGTCGCACGACAGGGGCGGGCGAAAAACTGTTTTTT. Translating it yields CASSRTTGAGEKLFF.

J is TRBJ2-4 and V is TRBV6-1; 8 bases line up with TRBD1. Germline V lookup: CDR1 MNHNS, CDR2 SASEGT. This CDR3 spans 15 amino acids. Trimming removed 6 bases from V and 5 bases from J; junction bases left unmatched: 9. The CDR3 sequence: CASSVSGQGENIQYF. The CDR3 DNA follows: TGTGCCAGCAGCGTATCCGGACAGGGAGAAAACATTCAGTACTTC.

The chain links TRBV5-1 to TRBJ2-4; perhaps TRBD1 as D (5 bases). Deletions cut 0 bases from V and 6 bases from J, with 10 bases between. The CDR3 spans 14 residues. Per germline, CDR1 SGHRS and CDR2 YFSETQ. The CDR3 loop reads CASSLVGPRNIQYF. In nucleotides, the CDR3 is TGCGCCAGCAGCTTGGTGGGGCCTAGAAACATTCAGTACTTC.

The rearrangement joins TRBV4-3 to TRBJ2-1; a possible D gene is TRBD2 (5 bases). Germline assignment: CDR1 LGHNA and CDR2 YSLEER. The CDR3 loop spans 17 amino acids. V was shortened by 2 bases and J by 2 bases, with 16 bases between the two germline ends. Written as DNA, the CDR3 is TGCGCCAGCAGCCAAAATACACCGAGGGCGCCCTACAATGAGCAGTTCTTC. It yields the protein CASSQNTPRAPYNEQFF.

This clone was observed a single time. This chain links TRBV30 with TRBJ1-2, with unresolved D. The germline V and J ends were trimmed by 2 bases and 4 bases, with 8 bases remaining between them. CDR1 is GTSNPN and CDR2 is SVGIG in the germline V gene (reference sequence). The CDR3 has 12 amino acids. The CDR3: CAWSQATYGYTF. CDR3 nucleotides: TGTGCCTGGAGTCAAGCTACCTATGGCTACACCTTC.

This chain uses TRBV4-3 with TRBJ1-1; TRBD1 aligns across 9 bases. Trimming cost V 1 base and J 4 bases; bases outside gene matches: 10. The length of the CDR3 is 17 residues. Per the germline V gene, CDR1 is LGHNA and CDR2 is YSLEER. CDR3 amino acids: CASSQGPPSTGGTEAFF. Here the CDR3 DNA reads TGCGCCAGCAGCCAAGGGCCCCCCTCGACAGGGGGCACTGAAGCTTTCTTT.

The CDR3 coding sequence is TGTGCCAGCAGTTACTCCTCCCTCACAGGGAAAGCTTTCTTT. Protein sequence: CASSYSSLTGKAFF. The chain carries TRBV6-5 and TRBJ1-1; a possible D gene is TRBD1 (6 bases). The CDR3 totals 14 residues. V shed 0 bases and J shed 9 bases, with 14 bases lying between them. CDR1 is MNHEY and CDR2 is SVGAGI in the germline V gene.

The rearrangement uses TRBV12-2 and TRBJ1-5; TRBD1, the D gene given by the table, was not confirmed from the DNA. TRBV12-2 is labeled a pseudogene. The CDR3 has 15 residues. CDR3 bases: TGTGCAAGTCGCGGTGACCGGGACAACAATCAGCCCCAGCATTTT. Translating gives CASRGDRDNNQPQHF.

The V gene is TRBV4-3, the J gene TRBJ1-2; D not resolved. V was shortened by 1 base and J by 1 base, with 10 bases between the two germline ends. CDR1 is LGHNA, CDR2 YSLEER, per germline. The CDR3 consists of 15 residues. CDR3 loop: CASSQVAGFNYGYTF. The DNA for the CDR3 is TGCGCCAGCAGCCAAGTGGCCGGATTTAACTATGGCTACACCTTC.

This clone was recorded once. This chain links TRBV5-1 with TRBJ2-5; the D is unclear. CDR1 SGHRS and CDR2 YFSETQ come from the germline V gene. The V end was cut by 3 bases, the J end by 0 bases, with 0 bases between. This CDR3 comprises 11 residues. Written as DNA, the CDR3 is TGCGCCAGCAGCTACCAAGAGACCCAGTACTTC. Its protein product is CASSYQETQYF.

CDR3 loop: CAWAGTLTYEQYF. CDR3 in DNA: TGTGCCTGGGCCGGGACACTGACCTACGAGCAGTACTTC. The V gene is TRBV30, the J gene TRBJ2-7; weak D call: TRBD1 (6 bases). From germline, CDR1 is GTSNPN and CDR2 SVGIG (reference sequence). With 5 bases removed from V and 2 bases from J, the gap between germline ends came to 13 bases. This CDR3 contains 13 residues.

V and J are TRBV7-2 and TRBJ2-3, with 12 bases aligning to TRBD2. CDR1 is SGHTA, CDR2 FQGNSA, per germline. Germline trimming cut 4 bases from V and 2 bases from J; bases unmatched to any gene: 4. This CDR3 spans 16 amino acids. The CDR3, as DNA: TGTGCCAGCAGCTCGGGACTAGCGGGCCTCACAGATACGCAGTATTTT. Its protein is CASSSGLAGLTDTQYF.

This clone was seen only once. This sequence joins TRBV2 and TRBJ1-1; maybe TRBD1 (6 bases). V was pared by 6 bases and J by 5 bases, with 25 bases between. Germline V gene lookup returns CDR1 SNHLY and CDR2 FYNNEI. The CDR3 length is 17 residues. As DNA, the CDR3 is TGTGCCAGCAGCCTATATCCCCCTTACAGGGAGGGGACTGAAGCTTTCTTT. Protein: CASSLYPPYREGTEAFF. Together with reference TRBV2 and TRBJ1-1, the CDR3 gives the full variable domain: EPEVTQTPSHQVTQMGQEVILRCVPISNHLYFYWYRQILGQKVEFLVSFYNNEISEKSEIFDDQFSVERPDGSNFTLKIRSTKLEDSAMYFCASSLYPPYREGTEAFFGQGTRLTVV.

The chain joins TRBV18 to TRBJ2-7; D is uncertain. V lost 2 bases, J lost 3 bases, and 11 bases lay in between. Germline lookup yields CDR1 KGHSH and CDR2 LQKENI. This CDR3 spans 14 amino acids. For the CDR3, the DNA is TGTGCCAGCTCACCAAACCAGAAGAACTACGAGCAGTACTTC. Its translation: CASSPNQKNYEQYF.

V gene TRBV11-1 combines with J gene TRBJ2-1; D is undetermined. The germline V gene encodes CDR1 SGHAT and CDR2 FQDESV (reference sequence). V dropped 5 bases and J dropped 9 bases, with 14 bases sitting between them. The length of the CDR3 is 13 residues. The CDR3 loop is CASSHARRSEQFF. CDR3 DNA: TGTGCCAGCAGCCATGCCAGACGGTCTGAGCAGTTCTTC.

The chain combines TRBV28 with TRBJ1-4; tentative D call: TRBD1 (5 bases). Germline V gene lookup returns CDR1 MDHEN and CDR2 SYDVKM. The CDR3 extends over 14 amino acids. Trimming removed 5 bases from V and 3 bases from J, with 10 bases in between. CDR3 sequence reads: CASSPGSANEKLFF. The DNA of the CDR3 is TGTGCCAGCAGTCCAGGGAGTGCTAATGAAAAACTGTTTTTT.

This sequence joins TRBV19 and TRBJ2-1; 10 bases are a match to TRBD1. This CDR3 is built from 16 residues. Germline V CDR1 and CDR2: LNHDA, SQIVND (reference sequence). V lost 6 bases and J lost 3; bases outside the gene matches: 8. CDR3 loop: CASRPPGQGLYNEQFF. The CDR3 DNA is TGTGCCAGTAGACCCCCGGGACAGGGGCTCTACAATGAGCAGTTCTTC.